The rows below give T cell receptor beta chains drawn from one sample of a study of breast tumors, draining lymph nodes, adjacent tissues. From the multiplex PCR reads, TCRdb called clonotypes with MiXCR, one entry per CDR3 protein. The sample consists of over 10,000 distinct CDR3 sequences, around 70% of them appearing once. The specimen was tumor-adjacent breast tissue. Receptors were obtained from a female donor with breast cancer. Some clones in this sample may be carry-over from other donors' samples. Both conserved end residues are part of each CDR3. The order of the fields is clone size, D gene, V gene, J gene, CDR3 DNA, CDR3 protein. D genes are given only for firm matches. Clone size is stated in some rows and not others, as once, few, many or a class when expanded.

>once|TRBD2|TRBV9|TRBJ2-7
TGTGCCAGCAGCGGGGGACTAGGGGTTCCCTACGAGCAGTACTTC
CASSGGLGVPYEQYF
>-|-|TRBV29-1|TRBJ1-2
TGCAGCGTTGAACGGGGCAGCCTATATGGCTACACCTTC
CSVERGSLYGYTF
>-|TRBD1|TRBV5-6|TRBJ1-2
TGTGCCAGCAGCTTGGGACAGGGATACTATGGCTACACCTTC
CASSLGQGYYGYTF
>-|-|TRBV20-1|TRBJ2-7
TGCAGTGCTAGCAATAGCGTCTACGAGCAGTACTTC
CSASNSVYEQYF
>large|-|TRBV7-3|TRBJ1-2
TGTGCCAGCAGCTTAAGAGGGGGGGATTTAAACTATGGCTACACCTTC
CASSLRGGDLNYGYTF
>medium-sized|-|TRBV27|TRBJ2-5
TGTGCCAGCGGTACAGGGGGGGGGGAGACCCAGTACTTC
CASGTGGGETQYF
>-|-|TRBV5-4|TRBJ2-3
TGTGCCAGCAGCTTGGTGGGGAAACCAGATACGCAGTATTTT
CASSLVGKPDTQYF
>-|TRBD2|TRBV25-1|TRBJ2-3
TGTGCCGTAGCGGGAGGGGGCACAGATACGCAGTATTTT
CAVAGGGTDTQYF
>-|TRBD2|TRBV20-1|TRBJ2-7
TGCAGTGCTCGCGGGACTAGCGGGAGGGACGAGCAGTACTTC
CSARGTSGRDEQYF
>once|-|TRBV7-9|TRBJ2-5
TGTGCCAGCAGCCGGAGGGGGGGAGGGACCCAGTACTTC
CASSRRGGGTQYF
>-|-|TRBV9|TRBJ2-5
TGTGCCAGCAGCACAGGGAGCCAAGAAACCCAGTACTTC
CASSTGSQETQYF
>-|-|TRBV5-4|TRBJ2-7
TGTGCCAGCAGCTTGGGACTCGAGCAGTACTTC
CASSLGLEQYF
>-|-|TRBV30|TRBJ2-5
TGTGCCTGGAGTGTGGGTAGCAGGGAGACCCAGTACTTC
CAWSVGSRETQYF
>once|-|TRBV14|TRBJ1-3
TGTGCCAGCAGCCAAAAACAGAACTCTGGAAACACCATATATTTT
CASSQKQNSGNTIYF
>-|TRBD1|TRBV10-3|TRBJ1-2
TGTGCCACCTGGGACAGATTACTTAACTATGGCTACACCTTC
CATWDRLLNYGYTF
>-|TRBD2|TRBV12-3/TRBV12-4|TRBJ2-1
TGTGCCAGCACCCCCCTAGCGGGAGGGCCCCACAATGAGCAGTTCTTC
CASTPLAGGPHNEQFF
>many|-|TRBV2|TRBJ2-5
TGTGCCAGCAGTCTAGGGGGGGGGGAGACCCAGTACTTC
CASSLGGGETQYF